The sequence of this T cell receptor beta chain was determined in a study of blood T cell repertoires in COVID-19. Repertoires were generated with immunoSEQ multiplex PCR, while TCRdb's copy carries only in-frame clones and drops some. The table shows some 460,000 clones, with nearly 90% occurring only once. The sequenced sample was PBMCs or T cells enriched from blood (not recorded which). The TCR sequence derives from a woman in her late teens or twenties with acute COVID-19.

This chain's CDR3 is CAWSDGRGGETQYF. The CDR3 DNA reads as TGTGCCTGGAGTGACGGGAGGGGAGGAGAGACCCAGTACTTC. V gene TRBV30 combines with J gene TRBJ2-5; 8 bases are a match to TRBD2. The CDR3 extends over 14 amino acids. The V gene's germline CDR1 is GTSNPN and CDR2 SVGIG (reference sequence). V was clipped by 1 base and J by 4 bases; unmatched bases: 5.